The TCR beta chain under discussion was sequenced for a study of blood T cell repertoires in COVID-19. Study as a whole: Material from acute and convalescent COVID-19 was sourced from the United States, Italy and Spain. T cells, B-cell-depleted T cells, or PBMCs provided the cDNA or gDNA that served as material.

Authors' methods: Quantification of nucleated cells was approximated via reference gene primer amplification. Clones were sequenced by immunoSEQ multiplex PCR, and TCRdb holds only the in-frame ones, with some missing. Clone size and V and J calls were adopted from that table, with D and trimming inferred from the DNA. In the table there are 150,000 or so clones, approximately 83% of which are singletons. The CDR3 extends over 17 amino acids. V was pared by 0 bases and J by 3 bases, with 16 bases between. Germline CDR1 reads KGHDR; CDR2 reads SFDVKD. This chain uses TRBV24-1 with TRBJ2-5; D may be TRBD1 (6 bases). This clonotype was sampled from a woman aged 55-69 years with acute or convalescent COVID-19. Sequences were obtained from peripheral blood. This CDR3 reads CATSDLWGGRGEETQYF. The CDR3 DNA reads TGTGCCACCAGTGATTTGTGGGGCGGCAGGGGAGAAGAGACCCAGTACTTC.